A selection of T cell receptor beta chains follows, all from one sample in a study of PD-1 blockade in classical Hodgkin lymphoma. Produced via immunoSEQ multiplex PCR; TCRdb's table is partial and in-frame only. The data show tens of thousands of clones, approximately 83% seen once. This sample comprised peripheral blood mononuclear cells (PBMCs), obtained before the fourth cycle of nivolumab. These receptors were collected from a human donor with classical Hodgkin lymphoma. Both conserved end residues are trimmed from each CDR3. The D gene is left open where the match is weak. Size values are once, few and many counts, or a class for expanded clones, and some rows have none.

size | D | V | CDR3
NA | TRBD1 | TRBV29-1 | SVTGAGEKLF
NA | TRBD1 | TRBV11-3 | ASSRGQGPGNTIY
NA | NA | TRBV9 | ASSPRQPGYEQY
NA | NA | TRBV27 | ASSLGRNTEAF
NA | NA | TRBV5-1 | ASSLFGSSRNTEAF
NA | TRBD1 | TRBV7-2 | ASSSDTGAKLF
NA | TRBD2 | TRBV6-6 | ASSIAGGRYEQY
NA | TRBD1 | TRBV6-1 | ASSPRDRPTEAF
few | TRBD2 | TRBV19 | ASSPSGGSGRAFQF
NA | NA | TRBV2 | ASKPARDGEQY
once | TRBD1 | TRBV18 | ASSPQAGGARYT
NA | NA | TRBV19 | ASSFSSTPTGQETQY
NA | NA | TRBV6-6 | ASSLGLPSHEQY
NA | NA | TRBV4-1 | ASSQVSRGPPYEQY
NA | TRBD1 | TRBV19 | ASARGVMPGYT
NA | NA | TRBV6-5 | ASSRRDRTDTQY
NA | NA | TRBV10-3 | AISEGTGYGYT
NA | NA | TRBV4-3 | ASSPRPGNTIY
few | NA | TRBV6-6 | ASSYKGNTEAF
NA | NA | TRBV11-1 | ASSLDQGDIQY
NA | NA | TRBV23-1 | ASSQPTPRGEETQY
NA | NA | TRBV9 | ASSVAAEPQYNEQF
NA | NA | TRBV10-3 | AISDQSYGYT
NA | TRBD1 | TRBV5-5 | ASSIDPGGGETQY
NA | NA | TRBV10-3 | AISESPGLETQY
NA | TRBD2 | TRBV4-1 | ASSPGLAGRSGANVLT
once | NA | TRBV6-1 | ASSEGGFLMPYNEQF
NA | NA | TRBV27 | ADTSSTGELF
NA | TRBD2 | TRBV11-2 | ASKLLADNEQF
NA | NA | TRBV6-1 | ASSASAPGTGELF
NA | TRBD2 | TRBV10-3 | AIGGLAGEETQY
NA | NA | TRBV28 | ASSSPRRQGGTGELF
NA | NA | TRBV28 | ASSFMNTEAF
once | NA | TRBV5-4 | ASSFLLGASTDTQY
NA | TRBD1 | TRBV30 | AWSRAGTGAAYGYT
NA | NA | TRBV6-5 | ASSYSKYTPNNEQF
few | NA | TRBV6-1 | ASSEATNLGGYT
NA | TRBD2 | TRBV27 | ASTVLAGEFYEQY
NA | NA | TRBV29-1 | SVVASQSNTGELF
NA | TRBD2 | TRBV19 | APQPGCGRSEQF
NA | TRBD1 | TRBV27 | ASSSWDRMWAF
NA | NA | TRBV30 | AWIQGPEAF
few | TRBD1 | TRBV7-6 | ASSLRTGSSSYEQY
NA | TRBD1 | TRBV7-9 | ASSLARKTGGFYEQY
NA | TRBD1 | TRBV2 | ASSQGASTEAF
NA | NA | TRBV7-2 | ASSLSGGQPQH
few | TRBD1 | TRBV5-8 | ASSSANRGREETQY
NA | TRBD2 | TRBV19 | ASSLILAGALDTQY
NA | TRBD2 | TRBV5-1 | ASSPLPGQGRLAGGQETQY
NA | TRBD2 | TRBV10-3 | AMGPGLAGGPVSTDTQY
NA | NA | TRBV9 | ASSVGSTSGNTIY